The 15 T cell receptor beta chains reported below all come from one sample, sequenced in a study of identical twins. TCRdb recomputed calls from the 5' RACE reads with MiXCR, one row per CDR3 protein. This sample carries around 450,000 distinct CDR3 sequences, approximately 15% of them seen once, and the ten largest clones take over 0.5%. The same sample was also studied in work on yellow fever vaccine responses in identical twins.

Sequenced: CD4+ T cells sorted from blood. The source of these receptors is a woman under 30 in good health.

V and J are TRBV5-4 and TRBJ2-7; TRBD2 matches 9 bases. In germline, CDR1 is SGHNT, CDR2 YYREEE (reference sequence). V trimming: 1 base; J trimming: 7 bases; junction bases outside the gene matches: 3. The CDR3 contains 13 residues. The CDR3 is CASSLSGGFEQYF. The CDR3 DNA reads TGTGCCAGCAGCTTGAGCGGGGGGTTTGAGCAGTACTTC. Filled out from reference TRBV5-4 and TRBJ2-7, the complete variable domain reads ETGVTQSPTHLIKTRGQQVTLRCSSQSGHNTVSWYQQALGQGPQFIFQYYREEENGRGNFPPRFSGLQFPNYSSELNVNALELDDSALYLCASSLSGGFEQYFGPGTRLTVT.

The chain links TRBV28 to TRBJ1-2; D unresolved. The V gene's germline CDR1 is MDHEN and CDR2 SYDVKM. Trimming left V 2 bases short and J 4 bases short, with 11 bases between. The CDR3 length is 14 residues. CDR3 in DNA: TGTGCCAGCAGTTTAGACCCCACGAGCTATGGCTACACCTTC. Its protein is CASSLDPTSYGYTF.

CDR3 protein: CASSPRGQGDQPQHF. The CDR3 bases are TGTGCCAGCAGCCCCAGGGGACAGGGGGATCAGCCCCAGCATTTT. The J gene is TRBJ1-5, the V gene TRBV6-1; TRBD1 agrees at 11 bases. This CDR3 has 15 residues. Germline values: CDR1 MNHNS, CDR2 SASEGT. The V gene end was trimmed by 6 bases and the J gene end by 5 bases; junction bases not matched to a gene: 6.

The chain joins TRBV20-1 to TRBJ1-2; 9 nucleotides line up with TRBD1. CDR1 is DFQATT, CDR2 SNEGSKA, per germline (reference sequence). V lost 5 bases and J lost 6; bases outside the gene matches: 13. The CDR3 is made up of 15 amino acids. The CDR3 DNA follows: TGCAGTGCTTCTACTCTGGACAGGGGACCGCATGGCTACACCTTC. It yields the protein CSASTLDRGPHGYTF.

This clonotype was detected a few times. The V call is TRBV7-9, the J call TRBJ2-3, with 10 bases matching TRBD1. V dropped 2 bases and J dropped 3; count of bases not matched to a gene: 5. Germline CDR1 reads SEHNR; CDR2 reads FQNEAQ (reference sequence). This CDR3 comprises 16 residues. DNA for the CDR3: TGTGCCAGCAGCTTAAGAGACAGGGGGCTGACAGATACGCAGTATTTT. Its translation is CASSLRDRGLTDTQYF.

This clonotype was detected a few times. This rearrangement joins TRBV29-1 to TRBJ1-1; D gene ambiguous. V lost 6 bases, J lost 0 bases, and 11 bases lay in between. This CDR3 comprises 13 residues. Germline loops: CDR1 SQVTM, CDR2 ANQGSEA. CDR3 coding DNA: TGCAGCGTAGAGGGATACTTGAACACTGAAGCTTTCTTT. Amino acid sequence: CSVEGYLNTEAFF.

This clonotype was seen ten or more times. This rearrangement joins TRBV5-1 to TRBJ2-4; no firm D call. V lost 0 bases to trimming and J lost 0 bases, with 10 bases between them. CDR3 length: 16 amino acids. Germline V gives CDR1 SGHRS, CDR2 YFSETQ. The CDR3 DNA is TGCGCCAGCAGCTTGGCGGACGGAATAGCCAAAAACATTCAGTACTTC. It translates to CASSLADGIAKNIQYF.

This chain links TRBV12-3 or TRBV12-4 with TRBJ1-2; unclear D gene. This CDR3 contains 13 residues. V shed 7 bases and J shed 2 bases, with 11 bases lying between them. The CDR3 sequence is CASTSGLNYGYTF. In DNA, the CDR3 is TGTGCCAGCACCTCAGGCCTGAACTATGGCTACACCTTC.

The rearrangement joins TRBV5-5 to TRBJ2-1; maybe TRBD1 (5 bases). The germline V gene encodes CDR1 SGHKS and CDR2 YYEKEE (reference sequence). CDR3 length: 14 residues. Trimming took off 4 bases at V and 6 bases at J, with 14 bases between the two ends. CDR3 loop: CASSRAPGLNEQFF. In DNA form, the CDR3 reads TGTGCCAGCAGCCGGGCGCCAGGGCTCAATGAGCAGTTCTTC. Based on the CDR3 plus reference TRBV5-5 and TRBJ2-1, the full variable domain is DAGVTQSPTHLIKTRGQQVTLRCSPISGHKSVSWYQQVLGQGPQFIFQYYEKEERGRGNFPDRFSARQFPNYSSELNVNALLLGDSALYLCASSRAPGLNEQFFGPGTRLTVL.

In its sample, this clonotype was seen once. This chain joins TRBV3-1 and TRBJ2-3; 13 bases are shared with TRBD2. Germline V gene sequence: CDR1 LGHDT, CDR2 YNNKEL (reference sequence). Trimming removed 6 bases from V and 6 bases from J; junction bases left unmatched: 6. CDR3 length equals 15 residues. The CDR3 DNA sequence: TGTGCCAGCAGACGCACTAGCGGGAGGGGTGATACGCAGTATTTT. Translating it yields CASRRTSGRGDTQYF.

The chain recombines TRBV5-1 with TRBJ2-1; TRBD1 is a possible D gene (6 bases). Germline V gives CDR1 SGHRS, CDR2 YFSETQ. The ends were cut back, 1 base at V and 8 bases at J, with 10 bases in the middle. This CDR3 has 13 amino acids. The CDR3 here is CASSLNRVDEQFF. The CDR3 nucleotides are TGCGCCAGCAGCTTGAACAGGGTGGATGAGCAGTTCTTC.

The V call is TRBV20-1, the J call TRBJ2-3; TRBD2 might be the D (6 bases). Per germline, CDR1 DFQATT and CDR2 SNEGSKA (reference sequence). The germline V and J ends were trimmed by 5 bases and 2 bases, with 17 bases remaining between them. The CDR3 is 15 amino acids. CDR3 bases: TGCAGTGCTCCCCGGGTAGCGGTCCTCACAGATACGCAGTATTTT. This gives the protein CSAPRVAVLTDTQYF.

This clonotype occurred a few times. The V call is TRBV20-1, the J call TRBJ2-7; D unclear. The CDR3 loop spans 10 amino acids. V was clipped by 6 bases and J by 6 bases, with 9 bases between them. Germline CDR1 reads DFQATT; CDR2 reads SNEGSKA (reference sequence). CDR3 protein: CSAILGEQYF. In DNA, the CDR3 is TGCAGTGCCATTCTTGGCGAGCAGTACTTC.

This clonotype has just one count. The chain combines TRBV6-1 with TRBJ2-7, with 9 bases aligning to TRBD1. Losses at the gene ends were 6 bases for V and 1 base for J; bases not matched to a gene: 4. CDR1 is MNHNS, CDR2 SASEGT, per germline. CDR3 size: 14 residues. The CDR3 nucleotides are TGTGCCAGCAGGGGGACAGGGATTTCCTACGAGCAGTACTTC. Translating gives CASRGTGISYEQYF.

This clonotype was seen repeatedly, ten times or more. This sequence joins TRBV10-3 and TRBJ2-1; TRBD2 aligns across 9 bases. CDR3 length: 15 amino acids. Germline V gene lookup returns CDR1 ENHRY and CDR2 SYGVKD. The V segment lost 2 bases and the J segment 6 bases; nucleotides outside the gene matches: 5. The CDR3 sequence is CAISEGGLALNEQFF. CDR3 nucleotides: TGTGCCATCAGTGAGGGGGGACTAGCTCTCAATGAGCAGTTCTTC.